Below, 11 T cell receptor beta chains from the same sample are listed, as sequenced in a study of human T cells and chemical hapten exposure. Library preparation tagged each individual cDNA molecule with a unique molecular identifier. TCRdb re-called the reads through MiXCR, storing one row per CDR3 protein. This sample carries about 940 distinct CDR3 sequences, about 55% of them seen once, and the ten largest clones take 5.5%. Treatment: therapeutic diphenylcyclopropenone sensitization with weekly scalp DPC. The sequences come from whole blood, collected before DPC sensitization or 2, 6, or about 24 weeks after (not recorded which). The receptors originated from an adult with alopecia areata. Some clones in this sample may be carry-over from other donors' samples. This table probably holds off-target reads from a library built for another chain.

With respect to this clonotype: Germline and junction disagree at one end, which may indicate a read error. The rearrangement joins TRBV7-9 to TRBJ2-3; no clear D gene. The CDR3 has 12 amino acids. Per germline, CDR1 SEHNR and CDR2 FQNEAQ (reference sequence). The CDR3 loop is CASSQIVDMQYF. Here the CDR3 DNA reads TGTGCCAGCAGCCAAATCGTGGATATGCAGTATTTT.

This clonotype was seen just once. The V call is TRBV29-1, the J call TRBJ1-1; D gene ambiguous. V lost 4 bases and J 1 base, leaving 7 bases between the germline ends. The CDR3 is made up of 12 amino acids. CDR1 SQVTM and CDR2 ANQGSEA come from the germline V gene. CDR3 nucleotides: TGCAGCGTTGTTCCACAGAACACTGAAGCTTTCTTT. Amino acid sequence: CSVVPQNTEAFF.

V gene TRBV7-3 combines with J gene TRBJ2-1, with D unresolved. The CDR3 totals 14 residues. The germline V gene has CDR1 SGHTA and CDR2 FQGTGA. V was pared by 2 bases and J by 6 bases, with 11 bases between. CDR3 sequence (DNA): TGTGCCAGCAGCTTAGTCGGCAGCCGCAATGAGCAGTTCTTC. Its protein is CASSLVGSRNEQFF.

The chain uses TRBV20-1 and TRBJ2-5; 7 bases fit TRBD2. The CDR3 length is 14 residues. V was clipped by 6 bases and J by 4 bases; unmatched bases: 11. Germline V gene data show CDR1 as DFQATT and CDR2 as SNEGSKA (reference sequence). The CDR3 DNA follows: TGCAGTGCCAGTCAGGGTAGCGGGCCAGAGACCCAGTACTTC. Translated: CSASQGSGPETQYF.

This clonotype was picked up a small number of times. The V gene is TRBV1, the J gene TRBJ2-2. TRBV1 is annotated as a pseudogene. The CDR3 runs 13 residues. The CDR3 is CTSSRPNTGELFF. Here the CDR3 DNA reads TGCACCAGCAGCCGTCCTAACACCGGGGAGCTGTTTTTT.

The DNA of the CDR3 is TGTGCCACCAGAGAGGGGGCGAACACTGAAGCTTTCTTT. Its translation: CATREGANTEAFF. This chain joins TRBV24-1 and TRBJ1-1; 7 nucleotides match TRBD1. Per germline, CDR1 KGHDR and CDR2 SFDVKD. The CDR3 is 13 residues long. V gave up 7 bases and J gave up 1 base; unmatched junction bases: 2.

This clonotype was recorded a few times. The CDR3 spells CSVEPSWNTDTQYF. The DNA for the CDR3 is TGCAGCGTTGAACCTAGTTGGAATACAGATACGCAGTATTTT. The chain carries TRBV29-1 and TRBJ2-3, with no clear D. The CDR3 loop spans 14 amino acids. Per germline, CDR1 SQVTM and CDR2 ANQGSEA. The germline V and J ends were trimmed by 2 bases and 3 bases, with 12 bases remaining between them.

This clonotype was counted between two and nine times. The chain combines TRBV20-1 with TRBJ2-7; D is unclear. Trimming left V 1 base short and J 5 bases short, with 6 bases between. CDR3 size: 11 residues. CDR1 is DFQATT, CDR2 SNEGSKA, per germline (reference sequence). The CDR3 loop reads CSARVANEQYF. The CDR3 DNA follows: TGCAGTGCTAGAGTTGCAAACGAGCAGTACTTC.

The V and J genes are TRBV29-1 and TRBJ2-7; 9 bases agree with TRBD1. Germline V gene lookup returns CDR1 SQVTM and CDR2 ANQGSEA. The V gene end was trimmed by 1 base and the J gene end by 3 bases; junction bases not matched to a gene: 1. The CDR3 spans 13 residues. CDR3 region: CSVEGTGVYEQYF. The CDR3 bases are TGCAGCGTTGAAGGGACAGGGGTCTACGAGCAGTACTTC.

The genes are TRBV11-1 and TRBJ2-7; D remains unclear. V was trimmed by 5 bases and J by 3 bases, leaving 14 bases between them. The CDR3 is 14 amino acids. In germline, CDR1 is SGHAT, CDR2 FQDESV (reference sequence). The CDR3 coding sequence is TGTGCCAGCAGCAAAGGGCGTCTCGGCTACGAGCAGTACTTC. Protein product: CASSKGRLGYEQYF. The whole variable domain, filled in from reference TRBV11-1 and TRBJ2-7, reads EAEVAQSPRYKITEKSQAVAFWCDPISGHATLYWYRQILGQGPELLVQFQDESVVDDSQLPKDRFSAERLKGVDSTLKIQPAELGDSAMYLCASSKGRLGYEQYFGPGTRLTVT.

The CDR3 DNA is TGCAGCGTTGTCGGCTTAAGAGAGACCCAGTACTTC. As protein: CSVVGLRETQYF. The rearrangement links TRBV29-1 to TRBJ2-5; D call uncertain. The CDR3 length is 12 residues. From germline, CDR1 is SQVTM and CDR2 ANQGSEA. V was cut by 4 bases and J by 4 bases, with 10 bases left in between.